A selection of T cell receptor beta chains follows, all from one sample in a study of blood T cell repertoires in COVID-19. Repertoires were generated with immunoSEQ multiplex PCR, while TCRdb's copy carries only in-frame clones and drops some. The sample holds around 180,000 clones, approximately 85% seen once. The sequencing input was peripheral blood. The receptors here all came from a human donor with active or convalescent COVID-19. The donor label of this sample is uncertain. Both conserved end residues are part of each CDR3. A D gene is named only where the DNA matches it firmly. Some rows have no size entry. The others give once, few or many, or a class for an expanded clone.

>TRBD2|.|TRBJ2-7|TRBV27
TGTGCCAGCAGTTTACCCCCGGGACTAGCGGGACCGCAGTACTTC
CASSLPPGLAGPQYF
>TRBD2|.|TRBJ2-3|TRBV5-4
TGTGCCAGCAGCCCGATTTTTGGGGGGGGTGGACCAGATACGCAGTATTTT
CASSPIFGGGGPDTQYF
>TRBD1|.|TRBJ2-7|TRBV5-6
TGTGCCAGCAGCTTGGGGGGACAGGGGGCCTACGAGCAGTACTTC
CASSLGGQGAYEQYF
>TRBD1|.|TRBJ2-1|TRBV7-9
TGTGCCAGCAGCTTACCAGGGGGCTACAATGAGCAGTTCTTC
CASSLPGGYNEQFF
>TRBD2|few|TRBJ2-3|TRBV23-1
TGCGCCAGCAGTTGGAGTAGGGCGGCGATAGCGGGATCAGATACGCAGTATTTT
CASSWSRAAIAGSDTQYF
>.|.|TRBJ2-1|TRBV11-2
TGTGCCAGCAGCTTAGTTAGCCTAGGGGGCAATGAGCAGTTCTTC
CASSLVSLGGNEQFF
>.|.|TRBJ1-1|TRBV30
TGTGCCTGGAGGTGGGGGGGGGACACTGAAGCTTTCTTT
CAWRWGGDTEAFF
>TRBD2|.|TRBJ2-3|TRBV10-3
TGTGCCATCAGTGAGACTAGCGGGGCATTCGGTGATAGCACAGATACGCAGTATTTT
CAISETSGAFGDSTDTQYF
>.|.|TRBJ2-3|TRBV6-2/TRBV6-3
TGTGCCAGCAGTTACTCGTCCGGGACAATCACAGATACGCAGTATTTT
CASSYSSGTITDTQYF
>TRBD1|.|TRBJ1-6|TRBV4-3
TGCGCCAGCAGCCAAGAAGGACAGGGGGCCTCACCCCTCCACTTT
CASSQEGQGASPLHF
>TRBD2|.|TRBJ2-5|TRBV11-3
TGTGCCAGCAGCTTAAGCGGGAGTATTGAGGGAACCCAGTACTTC
CASSLSGSIEGTQYF
>TRBD2|once|TRBJ2-1|TRBV3-1/TRBV3-2
TGTGCCAGCAGCGGACAGGGAAGGACTAGCGGGAGGGCCTACAATGAGCAGTTCTTC
CASSGQGRTSGRAYNEQFF
>.|once|TRBJ1-3|TRBV5-4
TGTGCCAGCAGCTTGACGGGGAGCGGAAACACCATATATTTT
CASSLTGSGNTIYF
>TRBD1|.|TRBJ1-1|TRBV27
TGTGCCAGCAGACGACCTCGACAGGGGGCAACTGAAGCTTTCTTT
CASRRPRQGATEAFF
>.|.|TRBJ2-1|TRBV7-6
TGTGCCAGCAGCTTAGTAGGGGCCCCCCTCGGTGAGCAGTTCTTC
CASSLVGAPLGEQFF
>.|.|TRBJ1-2|TRBV7-9
TGTGCCAGCAGTCGCCAGCAGGGCTGGTCCTATGGCTACACCTTC
CASSRQQGWSYGYTF
>.|.|TRBJ2-7|TRBV19
TGTGCCAGTAGTGTGTCTGGAGGTTCCTACGAGCAGTACTTC
CASSVSGGSYEQYF
>.|.|TRBJ2-2|TRBV5-4
TGTGCCAGCAGCTTGGCTTCGGGATCCACCGGGGAGCTGTTTTTT
CASSLASGSTGELFF
>TRBD2|.|TRBJ2-5|TRBV14
TGTGCCAGCAGCAGACTAGCGGGAGTTGAGACCCAGTACTTC
CASSRLAGVETQYF
>TRBD2|.|TRBJ2-7|TRBV9
TGTGCCAGCAGCACAAGCCGGCTAGCGGGACAAGCGCAGTACTTC
CASSTSRLAGQAQYF
>.|.|TRBJ2-5|TRBV5-1
TGCGCCAGCAGCTTGGCACAGGCCATGGAGACCCAGTACTTC
CASSLAQAMETQYF
>.|.|TRBJ2-1|TRBV21-1
TGTGCCAGCAGCAAGACTAGCGGGATGTATAATGAGCAGTTCTTC
CASSKTSGMYNEQFF
>TRBD1|.|TRBJ2-5|TRBV18
TGTGCCAGCTCACGGGACAGGTCCCAAGCGTTCGACCAGTACTTC
CASSRDRSQAFDQYF
>TRBD2|.|TRBJ2-7|TRBV7-2
TGTGCCAGCAGCCCGACTAGCGGGGGGGCCCGGGATGAGCAGTACTTC
CASSPTSGGARDEQYF
>.|.|TRBJ2-7|TRBV11-3
TGTGCCAGCAGCTGGACAGAAACCTACGAGCAGTACTTC
CASSWTETYEQYF
>.|.|TRBJ2-7|TRBV5-4
TGTGCCAGCAGCCTCTTTGATCAAGTCAGTTACGAGCAGTACTTC
CASSLFDQVSYEQYF